Each of the 25 T cell receptor beta chains below was sequenced from the same sample in a study of T cell responses to AZD1222 COVID-19 vaccine. Profiling relied on immunoSEQ multiplex PCR, and the TCRdb table lists in-frame clones only, not all of them. The sample has fewer than 110,000 clones; approximately 88% are singletons. The input for sequencing was peripheral blood, taken on day 0 of AZD1222 vaccination. Receptors were obtained from an adult in good health.

The chain links TRBV5-5 to TRBJ1-5; 7 positions agree with TRBD1. J gave up 3 bases and V 7 bases, and 4 bases lay outside the gene matches. CDR3 length: 13 residues. CDR1 is SGHKS, CDR2 YYEKEE, per germline (reference sequence). In DNA form, the CDR3 reads TGTGCCAGCCAGACAGGGCTCAATCAGCCCCAGCATTTT. This translates into CASQTGLNQPQHF. Looking up the rest from reference TRBV5-5 and TRBJ1-5 gives the full variable domain: DAGVTQSPTHLIKTRGQQVTLRCSPISGHKSVSWYQQVLGQGPQFIFQYYEKEERGRGNFPDRFSARQFPNYSSELNVNALLLGDSALYLCASQTGLNQPQHFGDGTRLSIL.

The chain uses TRBV6-2 or TRBV6-3 and TRBJ2-7; 12 nucleotides match TRBD2. V was clipped by 2 bases and J by 4 bases; unmatched bases: 6. The germline V gene encodes CDR1 MNHEY and CDR2 SVGEGT. The CDR3 length is 16 residues. CDR3 bases: TGTGCCAGCAGTTACGGACTAGCGGGAAGGTCTTACGAGCAGTACTTC. Translating it yields CASSYGLAGRSYEQYF.

The chain has TRBV19 and TRBJ2-4, with D possibly matching TRBD1 (6 bases). The CDR3 consists of 16 residues. V shed 6 bases and J shed 7 bases, with 22 bases lying between them. The germline gives CDR1 LNHDA, CDR2 SQIVND (reference sequence). CDR3 sequence (DNA): TGTGCCAGTAGCCCCTTTCCTACAGGGTTCGGGAACATTCAGTACTTC. Residues: CASSPFPTGFGNIQYF.

The chain uses TRBV5-1 and TRBJ2-5, with D unclear. The CDR3 covers 13 residues. Trimming removed 5 bases at V and 1 base at J, with 9 bases between. Germline V gives CDR1 SGHRS, CDR2 YFSETQ. The CDR3 nucleotides are TGCGCCAGCAGTAAGCGAACCCAAGAGACCCAGTACTTC. Translating gives CASSKRTQETQYF.

The chain joins TRBV10-1 to TRBJ2-1; D might be TRBD2 (6 bases). Germline V gene lookup returns CDR1 WNHNN and CDR2 SYGVQD (reference sequence). The CDR3 is 16 amino acids. V was trimmed by 0 bases and J by 0 bases, leaving 9 bases between them. The CDR3 sequence: CASSESIGSSYNEQFF. For the CDR3, the DNA is TGCGCCAGCAGTGAGTCGATCGGGAGCTCCTACAATGAGCAGTTCTTC.

The chain combines TRBV7-9 with TRBJ1-2, with TRBD1 matching over 10 bases. Germline V lookup: CDR1 SEHNR, CDR2 FQNEAQ (reference sequence). This CDR3 contains 16 residues. The trim removed 2 bases at V and 11 bases at J, leaving 14 bases unmatched. For the CDR3, the DNA is TGTGCCAGCAGCTTACTCGGGACAGGGGTAGGAAAAGGGTACACCTTC. This translates into CASSLLGTGVGKGYTF. Filled out from reference TRBV7-9 and TRBJ1-2, the complete variable domain reads DTGVSQNPRHKITKRGQNVTFRCDPISEHNRLYWYRQTLGQGPEFLTYFQNEAQLEKSRLLSDRFSAERPKGSFSTLEIQRTEQGDSAMYLCASSLLGTGVGKGYTFGSGTRLTVV.

The chain uses TRBV7-6 and TRBJ2-7; 8 bases agree with TRBD2. V lost 3 bases, J lost 7 bases, and 5 bases stayed unmatched. The CDR3 extends over 13 amino acids. Germline CDR1 and CDR2: SGHVS and FNYEAQ. The CDR3 coding sequence is TGTGCCAGCAGCTTCGCGGGGGGCCAAGAGCAGTACTTC. Amino acids: CASSFAGGQEQYF.

V and J are TRBV4-1 and TRBJ2-7, with 10 bases fitting TRBD2. CDR3 size: 16 residues. V shed 4 bases, J shed 7 bases, and the junction held 13 bases outside the gene matches. Germline V gives CDR1 MGHRA, CDR2 YSYEKL. CDR3: CASSLGFGTSEREQYF. The CDR3 DNA is TGCGCCAGCAGCCTAGGCTTCGGGACTAGCGAGCGGGAGCAGTACTTC.

The CDR3 nucleotides are TGTGCCATCACGGGGGACAGGGATATTGGCTACACCTTC. As protein: CAITGDRDIGYTF. The chain combines TRBV10-3 with TRBJ1-2, with 9 bases lining up with TRBD1. There are 13 residues in the CDR3. Germline CDR1 is ENHRY and CDR2 is SYGVKD. The trim removed 7 bases at V and 7 bases at J, leaving 7 bases unmatched.

Only a few counts were recorded for this clone. The chain's CDR3 is CASSQLGILHF. In DNA, the CDR3 is TGTGCCAGCAGCCAACTCGGAATCCTCCACTTT. The chain combines TRBV3-1 (or the pseudogene TRBV3-2) with TRBJ1-6; D remains ambiguous. V lost 2 bases to trimming and J lost 15 bases, with 8 bases between them. CDR3 length: 11 amino acids. Germline loops: CDR1 LGHDT, CDR2 YNNKEL (reference sequence).

The V gene is TRBV10-3, the J gene TRBJ1-5, with 12 bases lining up with TRBD1. The CDR3 has 16 amino acids. J gave up 6 bases and V 4 bases, and 7 bases lay outside the gene matches. Looked up from germline, CDR1 is ENHRY and CDR2 is SYGVKD. CDR3 amino acids: CAISAAGTGGGQPQHF. In DNA, the CDR3 is TGTGCCATCAGTGCGGCCGGGACAGGGGGCGGTCAGCCCCAGCATTTT.

This rearrangement joins TRBV6-5 to TRBJ2-2; 8 bases line up with TRBD1. Germline CDR1 and CDR2: MNHEY and SVGAGI. The CDR3 has 14 amino acids. V lost 11 bases and J lost 9; bases outside the gene matches: 14. CDR3 protein: CAGGGQGLLRELFF. CDR3 DNA: TGTGCCGGGGGCGGACAGGGACTCTTACGGGAGCTGTTTTTT.

The rearrangement joins TRBV7-9 to TRBJ1-5; weak D call: TRBD1 (6 bases). The CDR3 consists of 15 residues. Deletions cut 5 bases from V and 0 bases from J, with 11 bases between. The germline V gene encodes CDR1 SEHNR and CDR2 FQNEAQ (reference sequence). CDR3 amino acids: CASSAGQFSNQPQHF. The DNA for the CDR3 is TGTGCCAGCAGCGCTGGACAGTTTAGCAATCAGCCCCAGCATTTT. The variable domain in full, completed from reference TRBV7-9 and TRBJ1-5, reads DTGVSQNPRHKITKRGQNVTFRCDPISEHNRLYWYRQTLGQGPEFLTYFQNEAQLEKSRLLSDRFSAERPKGSFSTLEIQRTEQGDSAMYLCASSAGQFSNQPQHFGDGTRLSIL.

This chain connects TRBV6-5 to TRBJ2-3; 8 nucleotides agree with TRBD2. The CDR3 spans 14 residues. Germline V gene sequence: CDR1 MNHEY, CDR2 SVGAGI. With V trimmed by 6 bases and J by 6 bases, 8 bases remained unmatched. CDR3: CASSPSGGGDTQYF. CDR3 DNA sequence: TGTGCCAGCAGCCCCAGCGGGGGCGGGGATACGCAGTATTTT.

CDR3 bases: TGTGCCAGCAGTTCCATGCCACTAGCGGGAGGGTGGGATGAGCAGTTCTTC. As protein: CASSSMPLAGGWDEQFF. The rearrangement joins TRBV7-9 to TRBJ2-1; 13 bases are shared with TRBD2. V was clipped by 6 bases and J by 8 bases; unmatched bases: 13. In germline, CDR1 is SEHNR, CDR2 FQNEAQ (reference sequence). The CDR3 contains 17 residues.

J is TRBJ1-4 and V is TRBV18; D gene ambiguous. The CDR3 contains 14 residues. Per germline, CDR1 KGHSH and CDR2 LQKENI. V was cut by 2 bases and J by 0 bases, with 4 bases left in between. The CDR3: CASSPDATNEKLFF. CDR3 nucleotides: TGTGCCAGCTCACCAGATGCAACTAATGAAAAACTGTTTTTT.

CDR3: CASNMNSGGAPETQYF. DNA for the CDR3: TGTGCCAGCAATATGAATAGCGGGGGAGCACCGGAGACCCAGTACTTC. The chain links TRBV7-2 to TRBJ2-5, with 9 bases lining up with TRBD2. Germline-derived CDR1 and CDR2 are SGHTA and FQGNSA. Germline trimming cut 7 bases from V and 5 bases from J; bases unmatched to any gene: 14. The CDR3 covers 16 residues.

The chain recombines TRBV5-1 with TRBJ2-1, with 10 bases that match TRBD2. Germline CDR1 reads SGHRS; CDR2 reads YFSETQ. CDR3 length: 15 residues. The V and J ends lost 3 bases and 5 bases, in that order; junction bases with no gene match: 5. DNA of the CDR3: TGCGCCAGCAGCTCCCTAGCGGGAGCGGACAATGAGCAGTTCTTC. Translated, it gives CASSSLAGADNEQFF.

J is TRBJ2-3 and V is TRBV5-1, with 9 bases fitting TRBD2. There are 16 residues in the CDR3. Germline V CDR1 and CDR2: SGHRS, YFSETQ. J gave up 3 bases and V 0 bases, and 5 bases lay outside the gene matches. In nucleotides, the CDR3 is TGCGCCAGCAGCTTGGGGGCTAGCGGGGAGACAGATACGCAGTATTTT. It codes for CASSLGASGETDTQYF.

The chain recombines TRBV5-1 with TRBJ1-5, with D hard to call. There are 14 residues in the CDR3. CDR1 is SGHRS and CDR2 is YFSETQ in the germline V gene. V dropped 0 bases and J dropped 16 bases, with 20 bases sitting between them. The CDR3 DNA reads as TGCGCCAGCAGCTTGGATCCGGGAGCCGTCATACTCCATTTT. Encoded protein: CASSLDPGAVILHF. The whole variable domain, remainder taken from reference TRBV5-1 and TRBJ1-5, is KAGVTQTPRYLIKTRGQQVTLSCSPISGHRSVSWYQQTPGQGLQFLFEYFSETQRNKGNFPGRFSGRQFSNSRSEMNVSTLELGDSALYLCASSLDPGAVILHFGDGTRLSIL.

The J gene is TRBJ1-3, the V gene TRBV11-2; weak D call: TRBD1 (6 bases). From germline, CDR1 is SGHAT and CDR2 FQNNGV. V lost 5 bases and J lost 0, with 11 bases in between. CDR3 length equals 15 residues. In DNA, the CDR3 is TGTGCCAGCAGCCGAATACAGGGCTCTGGAAACACCATATATTTT. Protein product: CASSRIQGSGNTIYF. Filled out from reference TRBV11-2 and TRBJ1-3, the complete variable domain reads EAGVAQSPRYKIIEKRQSVAFWCNPISGHATLYWYQQILGQGPKLLIQFQNNGVVDDSQLPKDRFSAERLKGVDSTLKIQPAKLEDSAVYLCASSRIQGSGNTIYFGEGSWLTVV.

The rearrangement uses TRBV7-9 and TRBJ1-5, with a weak D call TRBD1 (6 bases). Trimming stripped 8 bases from V and 5 bases from J, with 13 bases between. The CDR3 is 13 residues long. The germline CDR1 and CDR2 sequences are SEHNR and FQNEAQ (reference sequence). CDR3 residues: CASAWTDDQPQHF. Here the CDR3 DNA reads TGTGCCAGCGCTTGGACAGACGATCAGCCCCAGCATTTT.

The chain is built from TRBV13 and TRBJ2-7, with D possibly TRBD2 on 6 matching bases. Germline CDR1 PRHDT, CDR2 FYEKMQ (reference sequence). V lost 5 bases and J 3 bases, leaving 14 bases between the germline ends. The CDR3 sequence is 14 residues long. The CDR3 loop reads CASSPRLASYEQYF. CDR3 DNA: TGTGCCAGCAGCCCTCGGCTAGCGAGCTACGAGCAGTACTTC.

This chain uses TRBV4-1 with TRBJ2-1; 10 bases line up with TRBD2. The J segment lost 6 bases and the V segment lost 4 bases, leaving 9 bases of the junction unmatched. Germline lookup yields CDR1 MGHRA and CDR2 YSYEKL. CDR3 length: 16 residues. The CDR3 reads CASSRLLAGYGNEQFF. CDR3 sequence (DNA): TGCGCCAGCAGCCGCCTACTAGCGGGATACGGCAATGAGCAGTTCTTC.

J is TRBJ1-3 and V is TRBV27; 9 positions match TRBD1. V gave up 5 bases and J gave up 0 bases; unmatched junction bases: 11. The CDR3 loop spans 18 amino acids. Germline CDR1 MNHEY, CDR2 SMNVEV (reference sequence). The CDR3 spells CASSPHGTGLSSGNTIYF. The CDR3 nucleotides are TGTGCCAGCAGTCCCCACGGGACAGGGCTAAGCTCTGGAAACACCATATATTTT.